This T cell receptor beta chain is from a study of cytomegalovirus exposure and HLA in healthy donors. Broader study findings: Earlier findings revealed that most TCR beta V segments proved productive either about 87% or about 30% of the time. In a later analysis, across HLA loci, associated TCR counts were highest for DRB1, lowest for HLA-C. Analyses of presence and absence presupposed an approximately uniform sequencing depth across donors.

The CDR3 is made up of 13 amino acids. Trimming removed 2 bases from V and 6 bases from J; junction bases left unmatched: 3. Germline V gives CDR1 MGHDK, CDR2 SYGVNS. This clone showed up just once. The antigen remains undetermined. The PCR ran on 60 Vbeta and 13 Jbeta primers. Data came from immunoSEQ multiplex PCR; TCRdb stores just in-frame clones and leaves some out. The table shows some 140,000 clones, with 77% occurring only once. This clonotype was obtained from a woman aged 60-75 years in good health and CMV-seronegative. The V and J genes are TRBV25-1 and TRBJ1-2; 7 nucleotides agree with TRBD1. Sequences were obtained from PBMCs. The CDR3 here is CASSERGTDGYTF. As DNA, the CDR3 is TGTGCCAGCAGTGAACGGGGGACAGATGGCTACACCTTC.